The 9 T cell receptor beta chains below come from one sample, sequenced in a study of synovial regulatory T cells in juvenile arthritis. The assay was immunoSEQ multiplex PCR, and TCRdb's table has in-frame clones only and misses some. The sample has about 10,000 clones, and its top ten clones hold 0.85% to 1.3%. The sample comprised Treg cells from blood. Documented subset: remaining (HLA-DR-negative) circulating blood Treg cells. The receptors shown here come from a donor younger than 30 with juvenile idiopathic arthritis.

This chain uses TRBV6-1 with TRBJ2-7; TCRdb proposes TRBD1, but this gene call is untestable without DNA. The CDR3 covers 14 residues. The protein alone is recorded here. Germline CDR1 is MNHNS and CDR2 is SASEGT. CDR3 residues: CASSPQGVGYEQYF.

V and J are TRBV27 and TRBJ1-3. The CDR3 contains 15 residues. No DNA was logged. Per germline, CDR1 MNHEY and CDR2 SMNVEV (reference sequence). This chain's CDR3 is CASSLSGRIGNTIYF.

The chain links TRBV11-3 to TRBJ2-7; TCRdb calls TRBD2, which cannot be checked without DNA. The length of the CDR3 is 15 residues. No DNA sequence is on record. From germline, CDR1 is SGHNT and CDR2 YENEEA. CDR3 amino acids: CASSLEGNTNYEQYF.

This chain joins TRBV18 and TRBJ2-7; the TCRdb D gene call, TRBD1, has no DNA to confirm it. The CDR3 sequence is 12 residues long. Only the protein is on record. Per the germline V gene, CDR1 is KGHSH and CDR2 is LQKENI. The CDR3 sequence is CASSPRTGEQYF.

The J gene is TRBJ2-7, the V gene TRBV18; the D call of TRBD1 rests on TCRdb alone, since no DNA is present to check it. Germline V gives CDR1 KGHSH, CDR2 LQKENI. CDR3 size: 14 residues. Only the protein is available. The CDR3: CASSPRQGGYEQYF.

The V call is TRBV6-5, the J call TRBJ1-5; TCRdb's D gene call, TRBD1, goes unchecked for lack of DNA. Per the germline V gene, CDR1 is MNHEY and CDR2 is SVGAGI. The CDR3 consists of 13 residues. A DNA sequence was not provided. The CDR3: CASRQGDNQPQHF.

This chain uses TRBV5-1 with TRBJ1-1. CDR1 SGHRS and CDR2 YFSETQ come from the germline V gene. The CDR3 runs 11 residues. Only the protein is on record. The CDR3: CASAMNTEAFF.

The V call is TRBV2, the J call TRBJ2-3; TCRdb reports TRBD1, a call that lacks DNA to check it against. There are 12 residues in the CDR3. DNA was not recorded. From germline, CDR1 is SNHLY and CDR2 FYNNEI. CDR3: CASRVNRVGQYF.

V and J are TRBV6-1 and TRBJ2-6. The CDR3 is 11 residues long. No DNA is recorded. Germline V CDR1 and CDR2: MNHNS, SASEGT. This CDR3 is CASRGANVLTF.